This TCR beta chain was sequenced during a study of T cell responses to AZD1222 COVID-19 vaccine. The CDR3 consists of 13 residues. Germline-derived CDR1 and CDR2 are SGDLS and YYNGEE. V shed 2 bases and J 10 bases; nucleotides not matched to a gene: 2. TCRdb's table, derived via immunoSEQ multiplex PCR, lists solely in-frame clones and lacks some. The table records some 130,000 clones, around nine tenths of them present only once. The chain joins TRBV9 to TRBJ2-7, with 14 positions matching TRBD2. Sequences were derived from peripheral blood, sampled 28 days after the second AZD1222 dose. The clonotype originates from an adult who received the AZD1222 COVID-19 vaccine. The CDR3 is CASSVGLAGGQYF. The CDR3 DNA reads TGTGCCAGCAGCGTTGGACTAGCGGGAGGTCAGTACTTC.